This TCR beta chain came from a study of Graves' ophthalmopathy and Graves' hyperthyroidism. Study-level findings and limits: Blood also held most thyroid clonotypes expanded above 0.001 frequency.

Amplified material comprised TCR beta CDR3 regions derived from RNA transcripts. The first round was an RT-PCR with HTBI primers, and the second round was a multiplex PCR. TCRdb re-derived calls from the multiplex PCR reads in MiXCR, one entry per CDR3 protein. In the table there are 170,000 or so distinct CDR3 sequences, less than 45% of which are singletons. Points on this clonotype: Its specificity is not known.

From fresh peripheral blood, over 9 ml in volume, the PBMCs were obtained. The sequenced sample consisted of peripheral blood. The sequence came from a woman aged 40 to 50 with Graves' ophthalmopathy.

The CDR3 DNA reads as TGTGCCAGCAGCTTAGTGCCCAAAGCGGGGGGGCAAGAGACCCAGTACTTC. Its protein product is CASSLVPKAGGQETQYF. This chain uses TRBV7-2 with TRBJ2-5; 10 positions match TRBD2. Germline assignment: CDR1 SGHTA and CDR2 FQGNSA. This CDR3 is built from 17 residues. V shed 1 base and J 2 bases; nucleotides not matched to a gene: 7.